What follows is one TCR beta chain and its context. Its antigen specificity is not known. No base quality values were provided; no much bigger clone lies one nucleotide off. The cohort comprised several hundred healthy bone marrow donors. At the time of sampling, every cohort member was nominally healthy, though immune exposures that went unrecorded were likely present. The donor tested CMV seropositive, placing the donor among the roughly 300 seropositive members of the cohort. A peripheral blood sample was collected from each donor, and TCR beta sequencing was performed on peripheral blood mononuclear cells. Genomic DNA was extracted from the blood cell samples with the Qiagen DNeasy Blood Extraction Kit. This specimen comes from a study of cytomegalovirus exposure and HLA in healthy donors listed by TCRdb under 2017. Background on the whole study: In an earlier analysis of some 550 of the donors, 250 to 350 Gb of sequence data and 120 million or so unique TCR beta sequences from 180 million or so T cells were reported. In a later genetic analysis, genome-wide SNP genotypes for about three fifths of the roughly 670 donors were used, and that subset was treated as a discovery cohort. In an earlier analysis of roughly 580 of the donors, high-throughput TCR beta sequencing was used to judge whether each TCR beta V gene segment behaved as functional or pseudogenic. A separate validation cohort of 90 to 150 different subjects was used in addition to the 666-subject first cohort. Roughly five DR-DQ haplotypes were handled as single units for association and clustering, since linkage in the cohort was strong. Donor age, sex, ethnicity and CMV serostatus were compiled alongside the repertoire data. The T cell repertoires of 666 subjects were profiled by immunosequencing and related to cytomegalovirus serostatus. Both class I and class II loci were covered by HLA typing, at four-digit resolution. Of the roughly 390 genotyped donors, 70% to 90% were placed in the genetic ancestry cluster associated with self-reported Caucasian donors. Typing coverage varied by locus: 629-630 donors for A, B, C, DRB1 and DQB1; approximately 500 for DQA1; 606 for DPA1; under 490 for DPB1. To predict cytomegalovirus infection status, the study combined high-throughput TCR immunosequencing, statistical association of individual TCRs with disease status, and machine learning. The study was designed to test whether signatures of past pathogen exposure could be identified by cataloging public T cell receptors. A later analysis re-examined previously published TCR beta repertoires from 500 to 700 donors and added high-resolution HLA genotyping to investigate patterns of TCR occurrence. In the later analysis, no new phenotypic data were used to find candidate immune exposures; instead, reliance was placed on TCR beta sequences and their occurrence across donors. Across approximately 400 genotyped donors of the cohort, an average of approximately 240,000 unique TCR beta nucleotide sequences per donor were sequenced, and roughly a sixth of those sequences were non-productive. Roughly 290 gigabases of sequencing data and around 88 million unique TCR sequences made up an early release that covered 500 to 700 HLA-typed donors. All discovery cohort repertoires had been generated using a single sequencing platform. Results and caveats for the whole study, not just this receptor: Immune exposure information for the cohort was limited to CMV serostatus. In an earlier analysis of approximately 590 of the donors, most TCR beta V segments appeared in productive rearrangements about 87% or about 30% of the time, broadly matching IMGT annotations. The authors suggested that the approach could potentially be extended to other disease states and immunological phenotypes. The study listed 150 to 200 TCR beta chains as associated with cytomegalovirus. Because HLA typing was missing for some donors at each locus, association tests included only the typed subset. Correlated functional status among segregating V segments might be attributable to linkage disequilibrium, but an unknown experimental factor could not be ruled out. Because counts were too low, about 18 rarely observed V segments, including chromosome 9 orphons, were excluded from the earlier analysis of several hundred of the donors. A later analysis found that HLA-associated TCR beta chains were more clonally expanded and had lower generation probabilities than equally common non-associated chains. A later analysis associated 16,951 TCR beta sequences with specific HLA alleles at a false discovery rate of 0.05. A further reported finding was that TCR beta sequences accurately predicted the HLA-A and HLA-B alleles for most subjects in the first cohort. Compared with the approximately 670-donor mean, donors in an Asian-associated ancestry cluster had fewer N-insertions in productive TCRs, according to a later genetic analysis. Across donors, most TCR sequences were observed very rarely, whereas some public TCRs were present in many individuals. Several of the top co-occurrence clusters appeared to be linked to parvovirus B19, influenza, CMV and Epstein-Barr virus, according to a later analysis. An association between a missense DCLRE1C variant and V-gene and J-gene trimming of TCR beta chains was found in a later genetic analysis and replicated in an independent cohort. A later analysis found that TCR association rates varied across HLA loci, with DRB1 alleles showing the most associated TCRs and HLA-C alleles the fewest. In both the original and validation cohorts, the classifier was reported to diagnose cytomegalovirus status with high specificity and sensitivity. In vitro tests confirmed that a few of the cytomegalovirus-associated TCR beta chains recognize cytomegalovirus antigens. This cohort had only TCR beta chains sequenced, and the lack of alpha or paired-chain data limited which features could be detected. Strong co-occurrence of HLA alleles, especially DR and DQ, made assigning TCR associations to individual alleles difficult. Presence/absence analyses assumed roughly uniform sequencing depth across donors, an assumption that may not hold. A cluster of highly shared sequence variants was judged likely to represent a technical artifact of the sequencing pipeline. Most CMV-associated TCR beta chains appeared to be HLA-restricted in a later analysis, and the HLA associations seemed to be driven largely by CMV exposure.

The library was prepared using the immunoSEQ multiplex PCR assay. A mixture of 60 forward primers for TCR Vbeta segments and 13 reverse primers for TCR Jbeta segments was used in the multiplex PCR. A multiplex PCR assay on genomic DNA amplified the CDR3 region of rearranged TCR beta genes. The Illumina HiSeq System was used to sequence the amplified TCR beta libraries as 87-base-pair reads. Processing in the source paper ran as follows. In a later analysis, 80 million or so unique TCR beta chains were counted across the 500 to 700 repertoires, and around 11 million of these chains were shared by at least two donors. Raw reads were error-corrected and collapsed into unique sequences by a nearest-neighbor algorithm in which closely related sequences were merged to remove PCR and sequencing errors. V, D and J gene segments were assigned by aligning CDR3 sequences to IMGT reference sequences. For a sequence to be retained, a match of at least six nucleotides was required to both a V gene segment and a J gene segment. Rearrangements were called productive when the CDR3 lacked stop codons and stayed in frame with V and J; all others were non-productive. CDR3 was defined by IMGT convention, running from the second conserved V-encoded cysteine to the conserved J-encoded phenylalanine. The earlier analysis of about 640 of the donors excluded any sequence lacking an unambiguous match to a single V gene segment. An earlier analysis of about 590 of the donors classified V segments as functional when productive rearrangements were above 56.7% and as segregating when the standard deviation between donors was above 5%. A statistical classification framework was built for diagnosing cytomegalovirus status from the catalog of TCR beta chain sequences. In a later analysis, TCR nucleotide sequences were compared against IMGT/GENE-DB human TR gene sequences so that V and J genes could be assigned. Using the TCRdist pipeline, a later analysis assigned CDR3 sequences along with most-parsimonious VDJ recombination scenarios. In a later analysis, each TCR beta chain was defined by its CDR3 amino acid sequence together with its V-gene family, and reads without a unique V-gene family were excluded. As a way to deal with suspected cross-contamination and a sequencing artifact, a later analysis dropped 592 nucleotide sequences that were highly shared and had low generation probability. In a later analysis, a clonal expansion index was calculated for each public chain from normalized within-repertoire ranks of inferred template counts. In a later analysis, generation probabilities were computed with a VDJ recombination model fitted to out-of-frame rearrangements, and the resulting probabilities were checked against IGoR. In a later analysis, hypergeometric tests were used to score TCR-TCR, TCR-HLA and TCR-CMV co-occurrence, with a repertoire-size bias correction applied to TCR pairs. A later analysis estimated false discovery rates by permuting HLA or CMV assignments 20 times. In a later analysis, co-occurring TCRs were grouped using DBSCAN, with TCRdist sequence similarity added in when clustering inside HLA-allele-positive subsets. Co-occurrence clustering excluded repertoires with fewer than 30,000 or more than 120,000 public chains, plus five with anomalous nucleotide sharing. In TCRdb, the immuneACCESS table is reduced to in-frame sequences with V and J assigned. These tables do not hold every clone; where another copy was compared, an unresolved V gene accounts for under half, and the others remain unexplained. Clone size and V and J calls were adopted from that table, with D and trimming inferred from the DNA. The sample data list some 110,000 clones, and around 75% of these were observed just once. The ten largest clones represent around 3% of the sample.

The clonotype comes from a male donor in good health and CMV-seropositive. The sequenced sample was PBMCs.

Read as DNA, the sequence is TGTGCCAGCAGATCCCCCACAGGGGCCGGCACTGAAGCTTTCTTT. Translated, it reads CASRSPTGAGTEAFF. The sequence links TRBV7-2 to TRBJ1-1, and TRBD1 matches 7 of the central bases. The cysteine opens and the phenylalanine closes a CDR3 of 15 amino acids. Just CDR3 DNA is preserved here, 45 bases in frame from base 1. The germline V gene encodes CDR1 SGHTA and CDR2 FQGNSA. From V the trimming removes 6 bases and from J it removes 4 bases, while the gene matches leave 11 bases of the junction unaccounted for. Full variable domain (CDR3 extended with the reference TRBV7-2 and TRBJ1-1 proteins): GAGVSQSPSNKVTEKGKDVELRCDPISGHTALYWYRQSLGQGLEFLIYFQGNSAPDKSGLPSDRFSAERTGGSVSTLTIQRTQQEDSAVYLCASRSPTGAGTEAFFGQGTRLTVV.